This TCR beta chain was captured in a study of blood T cell repertoires in COVID-19. Study-level information: The samples span acute and convalescent COVID-19 from the United States, Italy and Spain. T cells, B-cell-depleted T cells, or PBMCs provided the cDNA or gDNA that served as material.

V was pared by 6 bases and J by 8 bases, with 16 bases between. The CDR3 length is 13 residues. Per germline, CDR1 SGHTA and CDR2 FQGNSA. Per the authors' pipeline: Estimates of nucleated cell counts were drawn from the amplification of reference gene primers. The method was immunoSEQ multiplex PCR; TCRdb's version includes in-frame clones alone and lacks a portion of them. V, J and clone size were drawn from that table, and D and trimming were deduced from the DNA. The table has roughly 200,000 clones, around 84% seen once; the top ten hold 4% to 5%. The sample consisted of peripheral blood. This rearrangement joins TRBV7-2 to TRBJ1-2, with D perhaps matching TRBD1 (6 bases). The sequence was collected from a woman older than 75 with acute or convalescent COVID-19. Here the CDR3 DNA reads TGTGCCAGCAGTTATACAGGGAACGAGGGCTACACCTTC. Encoded protein: CASSYTGNEGYTF.